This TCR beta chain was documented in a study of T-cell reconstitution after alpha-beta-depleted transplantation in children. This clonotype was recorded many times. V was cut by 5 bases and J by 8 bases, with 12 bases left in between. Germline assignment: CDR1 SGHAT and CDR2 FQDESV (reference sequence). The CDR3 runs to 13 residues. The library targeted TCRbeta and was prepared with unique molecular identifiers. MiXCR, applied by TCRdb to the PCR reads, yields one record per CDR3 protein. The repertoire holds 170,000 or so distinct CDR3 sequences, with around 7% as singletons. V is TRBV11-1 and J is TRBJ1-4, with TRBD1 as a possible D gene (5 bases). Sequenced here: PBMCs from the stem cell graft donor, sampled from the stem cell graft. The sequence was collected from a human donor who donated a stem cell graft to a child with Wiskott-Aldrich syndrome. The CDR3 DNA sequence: TGTGCCAGCAGCCCCCCCCGGGGCGAAAAACTGTTTTTT. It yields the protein CASSPPRGEKLFF.